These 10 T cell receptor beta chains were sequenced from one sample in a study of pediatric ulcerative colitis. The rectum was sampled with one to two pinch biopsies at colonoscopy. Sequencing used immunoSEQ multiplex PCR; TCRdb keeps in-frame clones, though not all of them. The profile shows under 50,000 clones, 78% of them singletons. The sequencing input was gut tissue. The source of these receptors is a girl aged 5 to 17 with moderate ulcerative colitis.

The chain's CDR3 is CASSEWASGGVTDTQYF. CDR3 sequence (DNA): TGCGCCAGCAGTGAGTGGGCGAGCGGGGGGGTTACAGATACGCAGTATTTT. The rearrangement links TRBV10-2 to TRBJ2-3; 10 positions agree with TRBD2. CDR1 is WSHSY and CDR2 is SAAADI in the germline V gene. Trimming removed 1 base from V and 3 bases from J; junction bases left unmatched: 7. The length of the CDR3 is 17 residues.

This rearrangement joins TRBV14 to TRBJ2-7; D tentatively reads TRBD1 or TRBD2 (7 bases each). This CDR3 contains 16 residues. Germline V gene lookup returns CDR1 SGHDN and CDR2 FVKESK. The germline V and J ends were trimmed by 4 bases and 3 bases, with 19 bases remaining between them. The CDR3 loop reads CASSPKTGEGGYEQYF. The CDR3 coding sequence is TGTGCCAGCAGCCCGAAAACAGGGGAGGGGGGCTACGAGCAGTACTTC.

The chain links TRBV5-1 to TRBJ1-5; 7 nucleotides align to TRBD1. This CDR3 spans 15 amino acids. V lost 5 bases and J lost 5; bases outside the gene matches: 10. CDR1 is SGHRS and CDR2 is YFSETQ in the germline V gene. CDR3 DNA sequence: TGCGCCAGCAGACAGGGGAGCACAAATTATCAGCCCCAGCATTTT. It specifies CASRQGSTNYQPQHF.

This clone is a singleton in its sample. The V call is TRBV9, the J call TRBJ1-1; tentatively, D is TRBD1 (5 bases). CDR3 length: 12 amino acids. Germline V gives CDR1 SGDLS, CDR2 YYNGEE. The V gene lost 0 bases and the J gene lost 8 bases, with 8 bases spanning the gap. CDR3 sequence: CASSVVRGEAFF. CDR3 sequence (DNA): TGTGCCAGCAGCGTAGTCCGGGGGGAAGCTTTCTTT.

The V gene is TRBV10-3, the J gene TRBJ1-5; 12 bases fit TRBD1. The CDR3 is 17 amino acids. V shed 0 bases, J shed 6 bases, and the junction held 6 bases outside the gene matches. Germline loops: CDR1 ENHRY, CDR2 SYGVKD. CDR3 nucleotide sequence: TGTGCCATCAGTGAGTCTCCGGGACAGGGGGCCGGTCAGCCCCAGCATTTT. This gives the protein CAISESPGQGAGQPQHF.

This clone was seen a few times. The CDR3 here is CASSPDSNQPQHF. In nucleotides, the CDR3 is TGTGCCAGTAGTCCAGACAGCAATCAGCCCCAGCATTTT. The chain has TRBV19 and TRBJ1-5; D gene uncertain. Germline V lookup: CDR1 LNHDA, CDR2 SQIVND (reference sequence). Trimming took 5 bases from V and 1 from J, leaving 6 bases between them. The CDR3 extends over 13 amino acids.

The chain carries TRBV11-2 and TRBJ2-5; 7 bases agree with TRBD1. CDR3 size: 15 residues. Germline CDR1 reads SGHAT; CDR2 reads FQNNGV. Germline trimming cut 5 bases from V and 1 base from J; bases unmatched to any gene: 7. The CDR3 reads CASSHRPGGQETQYF. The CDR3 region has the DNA TGTGCCAGCAGCCACCGACCAGGGGGCCAAGAGACCCAGTACTTC.

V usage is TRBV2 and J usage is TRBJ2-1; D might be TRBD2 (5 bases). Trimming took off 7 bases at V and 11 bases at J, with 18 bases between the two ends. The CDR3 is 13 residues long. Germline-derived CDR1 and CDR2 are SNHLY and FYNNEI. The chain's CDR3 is CASTTDSAGKQFF. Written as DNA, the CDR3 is TGTGCCAGCACAACGGACTCAGCAGGAAAGCAGTTCTTC.

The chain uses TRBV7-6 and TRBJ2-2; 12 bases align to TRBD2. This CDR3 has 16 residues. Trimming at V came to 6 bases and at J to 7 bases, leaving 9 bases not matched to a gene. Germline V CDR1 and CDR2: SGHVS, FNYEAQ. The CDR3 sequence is CASSYLAGGPDGELFF. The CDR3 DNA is TGTGCCAGCAGTTACCTAGCGGGAGGGCCTGACGGGGAGCTGTTTTTT.

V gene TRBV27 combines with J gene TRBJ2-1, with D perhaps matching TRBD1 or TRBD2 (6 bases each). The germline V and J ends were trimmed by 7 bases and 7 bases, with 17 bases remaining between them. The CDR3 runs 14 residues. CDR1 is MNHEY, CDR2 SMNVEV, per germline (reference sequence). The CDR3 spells CASTPRLGGNEQFF. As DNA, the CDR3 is TGTGCCAGCACCCCCCGGCTAGGGGGGAATGAGCAGTTCTTC.